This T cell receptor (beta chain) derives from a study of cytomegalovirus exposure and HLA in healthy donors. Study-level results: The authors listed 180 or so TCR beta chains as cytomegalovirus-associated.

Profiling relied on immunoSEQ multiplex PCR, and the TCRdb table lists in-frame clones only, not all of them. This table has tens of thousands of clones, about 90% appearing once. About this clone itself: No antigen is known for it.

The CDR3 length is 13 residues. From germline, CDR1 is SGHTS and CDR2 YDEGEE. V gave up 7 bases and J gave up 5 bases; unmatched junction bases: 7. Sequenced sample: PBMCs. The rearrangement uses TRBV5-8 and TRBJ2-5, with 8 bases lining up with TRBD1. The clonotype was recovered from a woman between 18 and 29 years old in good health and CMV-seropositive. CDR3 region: CASPQGAGETQYF. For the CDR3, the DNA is TGTGCCAGCCCCCAGGGGGCAGGGGAGACCCAGTACTTC.